One and the same sample provided the 26 T cell receptor beta chains below, sequenced in a study of cytomegalovirus exposure and HLA in healthy donors. PCR was performed using 60 Vbeta and 13 Jbeta primers. Sequencing used immunoSEQ multiplex PCR; TCRdb keeps in-frame clones, though not all of them. The profile covers approximately 120,000 clones, with about 81% appearing a single time and about 1.1% taken by the ten largest. Specimen: PBMCs. The receptors shown here come from a woman in her thirties in good health and CMV-seronegative.

The sample holds one count of this clone. V is TRBV5-8 and J is TRBJ2-1; 10 nucleotides align to TRBD1. The V gene's germline CDR1 is SGHTS and CDR2 YDEGEE. V was clipped by 7 bases and J by 1 base; unmatched bases: 11. The CDR3 loop spans 17 amino acids. In DNA, the CDR3 is TGTGCCAGCCCACGGGACAGGGGACCCAAATCCTACAATGAGCAGTTCTTC. This sequence encodes CASPRDRGPKSYNEQFF.

The chain recombines TRBV19 with TRBJ1-2, with D possibly TRBD1 on 6 matching bases. V lost 1 base, J lost 4 bases, and 13 bases lay in between. The CDR3 spans 15 residues. CDR1 and CDR2 (germline): LNHDA, SQIVND (reference sequence). The CDR3 DNA follows: TGTGCCAGTAGTATAGTTTCCGGACAGCTCTATGGCTACACCTTC. It translates to CASSIVSGQLYGYTF.

V gene TRBV28 combines with J gene TRBJ1-4, with TRBD1 as a possible D gene (6 bases). From germline, CDR1 is MDHEN and CDR2 SYDVKM. Trimming took off 5 bases at V and 7 bases at J, with 14 bases between the two ends. CDR3 size: 14 residues. The CDR3 sequence: CASSIPGAGEKLFF. DNA for the CDR3: TGTGCCAGCAGTATTCCAGGGGCCGGTGAAAAACTGTTTTTT.

This clone has just one count. V and J are TRBV10-1 and TRBJ1-4; 8 bases fit TRBD1. Germline-derived CDR1 and CDR2 are WNHNN and SYGVQD (reference sequence). V lost 0 bases and J lost 11; bases outside the gene matches: 2. This CDR3 spans 13 amino acids. The CDR3 is CASSESGTGKLFF. CDR3 coding DNA: TGCGCCAGCAGTGAGTCAGGGACAGGCAAACTGTTTTTT.

Note on this clone: In the same sample, other DNA sequences code for this CDR3. CDR3 in amino acids: CASSRDRGNTGELFF. CDR3 nucleotides: TGTGCCAGCAGCAGGGACAGGGGTAACACCGGGGAGCTGTTTTTT. The chain uses TRBV6-5 and TRBJ2-2; 10 nucleotides agree with TRBD1. CDR3 length: 15 residues. Germline V lookup: CDR1 MNHEY, CDR2 SVGAGI. The J segment lost 2 bases and the V segment lost 6 bases, leaving 3 bases of the junction unmatched.

The rearrangement uses TRBV5-1 and TRBJ2-2, with TRBD2 matching 10 bases. The trim removed 5 bases at V and 4 bases at J, leaving 8 bases unmatched. The CDR3 is made up of 16 amino acids. The germline gives CDR1 SGHRS, CDR2 YFSETQ. For the CDR3, the DNA is TGCGCCAGCAGGACGGGGACTAGCGCGGCCACCGGGGAGCTGTTTTTT. Translated: CASRTGTSAATGELFF.

The V and J genes are TRBV2 and TRBJ2-1; 11 nucleotides align to TRBD2. CDR1 is SNHLY, CDR2 FYNNEI, per germline. This CDR3 contains 15 residues. The V gene end was trimmed by 6 bases and the J gene end by 4 bases; junction bases not matched to a gene: 5. The CDR3 region has the DNA TGTGCCAGCAGCGACAGACTAGCGGGATACAATGAGCAGTTCTTC. Amino acid sequence: CASSDRLAGYNEQFF.

The chain combines TRBV6-4 with TRBJ2-4; TRBD2 might be the D (5 bases). Trimming shortened V by 4 bases and J by 1 base, and 11 bases separated the two germline ends. Looked up from germline, CDR1 is MRHNA and CDR2 is SNTAGT. The CDR3 contains 15 residues. The CDR3 region is CASSGPDYAKNIQYF. The CDR3 DNA reads as TGTGCCAGCAGTGGACCCGACTATGCCAAAAACATTCAGTACTTC.

The genes are TRBV7-9 and TRBJ1-4, with D possibly TRBD1 on 5 matching bases. With 6 bases removed from V and 16 bases from J, the gap between germline ends came to 12 bases. Germline V gives CDR1 SEHNR, CDR2 FQNEAQ (reference sequence). CDR3 length: 10 residues. CDR3 nucleotides: TGTGCCAGCAGATGGGGGACTGGGTTTTTT. Its translation is CASRWGTGFF.

V is TRBV7-2 and J is TRBJ2-5, with 9 bases lining up with TRBD1. This CDR3 has 14 amino acids. J gave up 5 bases and V 5 bases, and 6 bases lay outside the gene matches. The germline V gene has CDR1 SGHTA and CDR2 FQGNSA. The chain's CDR3 is CASSRTGGAETQYF. CDR3 DNA sequence: TGTGCCAGCAGCCGAACAGGGGGCGCGGAGACCCAGTACTTC.

This clone was counted a single time. The chain has TRBV13 and TRBJ1-2; possible D gene TRBD1, 6 bases. Germline CDR1 PRHDT, CDR2 FYEKMQ (reference sequence). Trimming shortened V by 5 bases and J by 0 bases, and 13 bases separated the two germline ends. The CDR3 runs 15 residues. The CDR3 region is CASSPRTDTNYGYTF. For the CDR3, the DNA is TGTGCCAGCAGCCCCCGGACAGATACTAACTATGGCTACACCTTC.

This chain joins TRBV28 and TRBJ2-1, with D hard to call. The V gene's germline CDR1 is MDHEN and CDR2 SYDVKM. This CDR3 is 16 amino acids long. V was clipped by 4 bases and J by 0 bases, with 13 bases between them. CDR3 sequence: CASSSLSASSYNEQFF. CDR3 DNA sequence: TGTGCCAGCAGTTCCCTGAGCGCGAGCTCCTACAATGAGCAGTTCTTC.

The chain has TRBV9 and TRBJ1-6; possibly TRBD1 for D (6 bases). In germline, CDR1 is SGDLS, CDR2 YYNGEE. The CDR3 loop spans 17 amino acids. Trimming took off 3 bases at V and 2 bases at J, with 15 bases between the two ends. The CDR3 reads CASSGEGGLTYNSPLHF. CDR3 sequence (DNA): TGTGCCAGCAGCGGGGAGGGGGGACTGACCTATAATTCACCCCTCCACTTT. The full variable domain, completed using reference TRBV9 and TRBJ1-6, is DSGVTQTPKHLITATGQRVTLRCSPRSGDLSVYWYQQSLDQGLQFLIQYYNGEERAKGNILERFSAQQFPDLHSELNLSSLELGDSALYFCASSGEGGLTYNSPLHFGNGTRLTVT.

This clone has just one count. The chain employs TRBV2 and TRBJ2-1; D unresolved. Germline V lookup: CDR1 SNHLY, CDR2 FYNNEI. This CDR3 comprises 14 residues. The V gene lost 2 bases and the J gene lost 2 bases, with 7 bases spanning the gap. CDR3 DNA sequence: TGTGCCAGCAGTGAAAGCGTTCCCTACAATGAGCAGTTCTTC. Encoded protein: CASSESVPYNEQFF.

The rearrangement uses TRBV4-1 and TRBJ2-1, with D maybe TRBD1 (6 bases). Germline V gene data show CDR1 as MGHRA and CDR2 as YSYEKL. CDR3 size: 15 residues. V dropped 2 bases and J dropped 7 bases, with 15 bases sitting between them. The CDR3, as DNA: TGCGCCAGCAGCCAAATCGAGGCAGGGGTAAATGAGCAGTTCTTC. The encoded protein is CASSQIEAGVNEQFF.

The chain uses TRBV6-6 and TRBJ1-5, with 9 bases lining up with TRBD1. Germline V gene sequence: CDR1 MNHNY, CDR2 SVGAGI (reference sequence). The CDR3 is 16 amino acids. V trimming: 5 bases; J trimming: 0 bases; junction bases outside the gene matches: 5. CDR3 nucleotide sequence: TGTGCCAGCAGTAGGGGACAGGGTTATAGCAATCAGCCCCAGCATTTT. Translated, it gives CASSRGQGYSNQPQHF.

The chain recombines TRBV6-5 with TRBJ2-1, with D possibly TRBD1 on 8 matching bases. Germline V CDR1 and CDR2: MNHEY, SVGAGI. Trimming took 4 bases from V and 0 from J, leaving 13 bases between them. The CDR3 length is 16 residues. The CDR3, as DNA: TGTGCCAGCAGTTCTTACAGGGGGGGCTCCTACAATGAGCAGTTCTTC. It specifies CASSSYRGGSYNEQFF.

This clone showed up just a few times. The V gene is TRBV19, the J gene TRBJ1-2; the D is unclear. Trimming shortened V by 7 bases and J by 0 bases, and 12 bases separated the two germline ends. CDR3 length: 14 residues. Germline V gene data show CDR1 as LNHDA and CDR2 as SQIVND (reference sequence). The CDR3 loop reads CASTLDIANYGYTF. The CDR3 DNA is TGTGCCAGTACCCTCGACATAGCTAACTATGGCTACACCTTC.

This clone is a singleton in its sample. The chain is built from TRBV10-3 and TRBJ2-7; 7 nucleotides align to TRBD1. The CDR3 extends over 14 amino acids. Germline values: CDR1 ENHRY, CDR2 SYGVKD. After removal of 4 bases from V and 1 base from J, the junction contained 4 bases not matched to a gene. The CDR3 loop reads CAISAPGQSYEQYF. CDR3 coding DNA: TGTGCCATCAGTGCCCCGGGACAGTCCTACGAGCAGTACTTC.

The rearrangement uses TRBV6-1 and TRBJ1-1; maybe TRBD1 (5 bases). The CDR3 length is 15 residues. Germline assignment: CDR1 MNHNS and CDR2 SASEGT. V was pared by 1 base and J by 6 bases, with 15 bases between. The CDR3 bases are TGTGCCAGCAGTGAAGGGCAGGGTGAGGCGGCTGAAGCTTTCTTT. Translated: CASSEGQGEAAEAFF.

The chain joins TRBV5-4 to TRBJ2-2; TRBD1 agrees at 7 bases. Germline assignment: CDR1 SGHNT and CDR2 YYREEE (reference sequence). The J segment lost 7 bases and the V segment lost 4 bases, leaving 4 bases of the junction unmatched. CDR3 size: 13 residues. The CDR3 bases are TGTGCCAGCAGCCCCGCAGGGGGCGGGGAGCTGTTTTTT. It is translated as CASSPAGGGELFF.

The chain uses TRBV27 and TRBJ2-2; TRBD2 agrees at 8 bases. J gave up 4 bases and V 5 bases, and 6 bases lay outside the gene matches. The CDR3 is made up of 15 amino acids. The germline CDR1 and CDR2 sequences are MNHEY and SMNVEV (reference sequence). The CDR3 nucleotides read TGTGCCAGCAGTCGGGGGGGGGCGGGCACCGGGGAGCTGTTTTTT. It encodes CASSRGGAGTGELFF.

The chain employs TRBV9 and TRBJ1-5; 9 bases are a match to TRBD1. V shed 3 bases and J 9 bases; nucleotides not matched to a gene: 10. Germline V gene lookup returns CDR1 SGDLS and CDR2 YYNGEE. CDR3 size: 15 residues. DNA of the CDR3: TGTGCCAGCAGCGAGACGGGACAGGGTGTTCGGCCCCAGCATTTT. Its translation is CASSETGQGVRPQHF.

The chain is built from TRBV5-1 and TRBJ2-1; TRBD2 matches 8 bases. V lost 1 base, J lost 5 bases, and 8 bases stayed unmatched. CDR3 length equals 16 residues. Germline V gene sequence: CDR1 SGHRS, CDR2 YFSETQ. This chain's CDR3 is CASSLWVGGANNEQFF. CDR3 sequence (DNA): TGCGCCAGCAGCTTGTGGGTCGGGGGGGCCAACAATGAGCAGTTCTTC. Variable domain in full (rest from reference TRBV5-1 and TRBJ2-1): KAGVTQTPRYLIKTRGQQVTLSCSPISGHRSVSWYQQTPGQGLQFLFEYFSETQRNKGNFPGRFSGRQFSNSRSEMNVSTLELGDSALYLCASSLWVGGANNEQFFGPGTRLTVL.

The chain is built from TRBV6-5 and TRBJ2-1, with 8 bases that match TRBD2. Per the germline V gene, CDR1 is MNHEY and CDR2 is SVGAGI. V was pared by 5 bases and J by 5 bases, with 8 bases of the junction left unmatched. This CDR3 spans 15 amino acids. Here the CDR3 DNA reads TGTGCCAGCAGTACGGGAGGGCCTTCGAACAATGAGCAGTTCTTC. It yields the protein CASSTGGPSNNEQFF.

A few counts support this clone. The rearrangement joins TRBV18 to TRBJ2-7; 8 bases agree with TRBD1. The ends lost 3 bases at V and 3 bases at J; junction bases unmatched: 1. Germline assignment: CDR1 KGHSH and CDR2 LQKENI. CDR3 length equals 13 residues. The CDR3: CASSPTGDYEQYF. CDR3 nucleotide sequence: TGTGCCAGCTCACCGACAGGGGACTACGAGCAGTACTTC.